The rows below give T cell receptor beta chains drawn from one sample of a study of T cells in Graves' hyperthyroidism and ophthalmopathy. TCRdb analysed the multiplex PCR reads with MiXCR anew, one entry per CDR3 protein. This sample has about 380,000 distinct CDR3 sequences, with about 18% found just once. Sequenced input: blood. Receptors originate from a man aged 18 to 30 with Graves' ophthalmopathy. CDR3s include the opening cysteine and the closing phenylalanine or tryptophan. The order of the fields is V gene, J gene, clone size, D gene, CDR3 protein, CDR3 DNA. The D gene is left open where the match is weak. Clone size is given for some rows only: seen once, a few or many times, or a class if the clone is expanded.

TRBV13	TRBJ1-1	many	.	CASSPGTAMNTEAFF	TGTGCCAGCAGCCCTGGCACAGCCATGAACACTGAAGCTTTCTTT
TRBV20-1	TRBJ2-7	.	.	CSARDYRDVPSYEQYF	TGCAGTGCTAGAGACTACCGGGACGTCCCATCCTACGAGCAGTACTTC
TRBV18	TRBJ2-5	.	.	CASSRSTGPTKETQYF	TGTGCCAGCTCACGATCCACGGGACCGACAAAGGAGACCCAGTACTTC
TRBV3-1	TRBJ1-2	many	.	CASSQDRGRDGYTF	TGTGCCAGCAGCCAAGATCGAGGGCGGGATGGCTACACCTTC
TRBV5-1	TRBJ1-4	few	.	CASSLGTGPNEKLFF	TGCGCCAGCAGCTTGGGAACAGGGCCTAATGAAAAACTGTTTTTT
TRBV9	TRBJ2-5	few	.	CASSAWTDQETQYF	TGTGCCAGCAGCGCGTGGACAGACCAAGAGACCCAGTACTTC
TRBV25-1	TRBJ2-5	few	.	CASSSSGQIQETQYF	.
TRBV9	TRBJ2-1	few	TRBD1	CASSVGQGSSYNEQFF	TGTGCCAGCAGCGTAGGACAGGGTAGCTCCTACAATGAGCAGTTCTTC
TRBV7-8	TRBJ2-7	many	.	CASSLVGFEQYF	TGTGCCAGCAGCCTAGTAGGGTTCGAGCAGTACTTC
TRBV12-3/TRBV12-4	TRBJ2-1	.	.	CASTQPPGAAIGNEQFF	TGTGCCAGCACCCAGCCCCCGGGAGCGGCCATAGGCAATGAGCAGTTCTTC
TRBV7-9	TRBJ2-7	.	.	CASSLRSGYEQYF	TGTGCCAGCAGCCTAAGGTCAGGATACGAGCAGTACTTC
TRBV5-1	TRBJ2-7	many	TRBD1	CASSLDRGRDEQYF	TGCGCCAGCAGCTTAGACAGGGGGCGCGACGAGCAGTACTTC
TRBV19	TRBJ2-1	.	.	CASSIEGRFTYNEQFF	TGTGCCAGTAGTATAGAAGGTCGATTTACTTACAATGAGCAGTTCTTC
TRBV5-5	TRBJ1-2	many	.	CASSLRGDYGYTF	TGTGCCAGCAGCTTAAGGGGTGACTATGGCTACACCTTC
TRBV20-1	TRBJ2-3	.	TRBD2	CSASLAGEADTQYF	TGCAGTGCTAGCTTAGCGGGGGAGGCAGATACGCAGTATTTT
TRBV5-1	TRBJ1-1	many	.	CASSFPEGSTEAFF	TGCGCCAGCAGCTTTCCCGAGGGGAGCACTGAAGCTTTCTTT
TRBV11-2	TRBJ1-3	few	.	CASSPAHGGSLLGNTIYF	TGTGCCAGCAGCCCTGCTCACGGGGGTTCTCTGCTTGGAAACACCATATATTTT
TRBV9	TRBJ2-7	.	.	CASSVAADFYEQYF	TGTGCCAGCAGCGTAGCTGCGGACTTCTACGAGCAGTACTTC
TRBV7-2	TRBJ2-7	few	TRBD2	CASSFPLAGVQEQYF	TGTGCCAGCAGCTTCCCGCTAGCGGGGGTTCAGGAGCAGTACTTC
TRBV5-1	TRBJ1-1	many	.	CASSFLALSMNTEAFF	TGCGCCAGCAGCTTTTTGGCCCTTTCCATGAACACTGAAGCTTTCTTT
TRBV30	TRBJ2-5	few	.	CAWKMRQEETQYF	TGTGCCTGGAAGATGAGACAAGAAGAGACCCAGTACTTC
TRBV6-1	TRBJ1-1	few	.	CASRLRRANTEAFF	TGTGCCAGCAGACTCCGACGCGCCAACACTGAAGCTTTCTTT
TRBV4-1	TRBJ1-2	few	.	CASNTLQGGHYGYTF	TGCGCCAGCAACACCCTACAGGGTGGGCACTATGGCTACACCTTC
TRBV12-3/TRBV12-4	TRBJ1-3	many	.	CASNRAGNTIYF	TGTGCCAGCAATAGGGCTGGAAACACCATATATTTT
TRBV5-5	TRBJ2-7	many	.	CASSWGQGSYEQYF	TGTGCCAGCAGCTGGGGACAAGGCTCCTACGAGCAGTACTTC
TRBV5-1	TRBJ2-5	few	.	CASSLYNRGVQETQYF	TGCGCCAGCAGCTTATACAACAGAGGGGTACAAGAGACCCAGTACTTC
TRBV7-9	TRBJ2-7	few	TRBD2	CASSPTSGGWTYEQYF	TGTGCCAGCAGCCCTACTAGCGGGGGGTGGACCTACGAGCAGTACTTC
TRBV28	TRBJ1-6	many	.	CASFGRDLTNSPLHF	TGTGCCAGCTTCGGGAGGGACCTTACAAATTCACCCCTCCACTTT
TRBV4-2	TRBJ2-3	few	.	CASSQESWQGTDTQYF	TGTGCCAGCAGCCAAGAGAGTTGGCAGGGGACAGATACGCAGTATTTT
TRBV7-9	TRBJ1-1	few	.	CASSDRDKAFEAFF	TGTGCCAGCAGCGACCGGGACAAGGCCTTTGAAGCTTTCTTT
TRBV27	TRBJ2-7	few	TRBD1	CASSPGTGQYF	TGTGCCAGCAGTCCTGGGACAGGGCAGTACTTC
TRBV6-5	TRBJ1-5	many	.	CASSYRTGGPQHF	TGTGCCAGCAGTTACAGGACCGGGGGGCCCCAGCATTTT
TRBV11-3	TRBJ2-3	many	.	CASSLGQGMITDTQYF	TGTGCCAGCAGCTTGGGGCAGGGCATGATCACAGATACGCAGTATTTT
TRBV19	TRBJ1-1	.	.	CATRWGLYQNTEAFF	TGTGCCACCCGGTGGGGACTGTACCAGAACACTGAAGCTTTCTTT
TRBV6-1	TRBJ2-3	.	TRBD2	CASSEGPVAGLSDTQYF	TGTGCCAGCAGTGAAGGACCCGTAGCGGGGCTTTCTGATACGCAGTATTTT
TRBV7-3	TRBJ2-3	.	.	CASSSDPGTLTDTQYF	TGTGCCAGCAGCTCCGACCCCGGGACTCTCACAGATACGCAGTATTTT
TRBV5-1	TRBJ2-3	.	TRBD2	CASSRSGTSGGAGTQYF	TGCGCCAGCAGCCGATCCGGGACTAGCGGGGGGGCCGGTACGCAGTATTTT
TRBV15	TRBJ1-5	.	.	CATSRQAHQPQHF	TGTGCCACCAGCAGACAGGCCCATCAGCCCCAGCATTTT
TRBV2	TRBJ2-4	once	TRBD1	CASSAHRDRGLRNIQYF	TGTGCCAGCAGCGCCCACCGGGACAGGGGGCTGAGAAACATTCAGTACTTC
TRBV24-1	TRBJ2-3	many	.	CATGTGGVPDTQYF	TGTGCCACCGGCACAGGTGGAGTCCCAGATACGCAGTATTTT
TRBV12-3/TRBV12-4	TRBJ2-3	.	.	CASSFGQTSTDTQYF	TGTGCCAGCAGTTTTGGGCAGACTAGCACAGATACGCAGTATTTT
TRBV2	TRBJ2-3	.	TRBD1	CASVGQGASTDTQYF	TGTGCCAGCGTGGGACAGGGGGCTAGCACAGATACGCAGTATTTT
TRBV6-1	TRBJ2-7	.	TRBD2	CASRSLAGRPLQQYF	TGTGCCAGCAGATCACTAGCGGGGAGACCCCTCCAGCAGTACTTC
TRBV2	TRBJ1-6	few	.	CASSEQRDGISSPLHF	TGTGCCAGCAGTGAACAGCGGGACGGAATTAGTTCGCCCCTCCACTTT
TRBV7-8	TRBJ1-1	many	.	CASSSRRLQNTEAFF	TGTGCCAGCAGCTCTCGGCGATTACAGAACACTGAAGCTTTCTTT
TRBV19	TRBJ1-5	.	.	CASIPPPQGLPQHF	TGTGCCAGTATTCCCCCCCCACAGGGACTGCCCCAGCATTTT
TRBV6-1	TRBJ1-3	.	.	CASSGRSSGNTIYF	TGTGCCAGCAGTGGACGGTCCTCTGGAAACACCATATATTTT
TRBV20-1	TRBJ1-3	few	.	CSARDPLTNPPGNTIYF	TGCAGTGCTAGAGATCCTCTGACAAACCCCCCTGGAAACACCATATATTTT
TRBV6-5	TRBJ2-7	many	TRBD1	CASSYRQGAWEQYF	TGTGCCAGCAGTTACAGGCAGGGGGCATGGGAGCAGTACTTC
TRBV20-1	TRBJ2-3	.	TRBD1	CSAGREQGLTDTQYF	TGCAGTGCTGGCCGCGAACAGGGGCTCACAGATACGCAGTATTTT
TRBV9	TRBJ1-3	few	.	CASSVGGGSGNTIYF	TGTGCCAGCAGCGTAGGGGGAGGGTCTGGAAACACCATATATTTT
TRBV6-6	TRBJ1-2	many	.	CASSYSQALGHYGYTF	TGTGCCAGCAGTTACTCCCAGGCCCTCGGTCACTATGGCTACACCTTC